What follows are 9 T cell receptor beta chains derived from one specimen sequenced in a study of blood T cells in healthy people across ages (dated by TCRdb to between 2015 and 2016). Receptor amplification or capture employed 5' RACE. The sequencer was an Illumina HiSeq 2500. A second PCR of roughly 6 to 11 cycles was run with a J-beta primer mix and a sample-barcoded 5' primer. Using fastp trimming at Q25 and MiXCR clonotype assembly, TCRdb reanalyzed the public sequencing data and kept in-frame beta chains. Each entry merges the rows of one CDR3 protein and shows their most common DNA and genes. For this sample there are about a million distinct CDR3 sequences; more than 30% appear just once. Over 10% of the sample goes to the ten largest clones. Sequenced material: blood. These receptors were taken from a man aged 18 to 30 in good health.

This clonotype was seen just once. The chain uses TRBV6-5 and TRBJ1-2, with D uncertain. Germline assignment: CDR1 MNHEY and CDR2 SVGAGI. The V end lost 5 bases, the J end lost 6 bases, and 13 bases lay between the germline ends. This CDR3 comprises 13 residues. In nucleotides, the CDR3 is TGTGCCAGCAGTCCTAGGAGGAAGGATGGCTACACCTTC. Its protein product is CASSPRRKDGYTF.

On this clonotype: A much larger clone differs by one base, so this may be a read error. The chain is built from TRBV4-3 and TRBJ2-5; D is undetermined. The CDR3 covers 12 residues. V gave up 5 bases and J gave up 11 bases, with 15 bases separating them. The germline CDR1 and CDR2 sequences are LGHNA and YSLEER. The CDR3 coding sequence is TGCGCCAGCAGCGACCTGACAAATGAGCAGTACTTC. Amino acid sequence: CASSDLTNEQYF.

The gene calls are TRBV7-2 and TRBJ2-4; D not resolved. The CDR3 is 13 amino acids. CDR1 SGHTA and CDR2 FQGNSA come from the germline V gene. V lost 0 bases and J 10 bases, leaving 10 bases between the germline ends. The DNA of the CDR3 is TGTGCCAGCAGCTTAGCAACCAGGACGATTCAGTACTTC. It codes for CASSLATRTIQYF.

This clonotype was seen ten or more times. V is TRBV12-3 or TRBV12-4 and J is TRBJ1-6; D is unclear. Trimming stripped 5 bases from V and 6 bases from J, with 5 bases between. The CDR3 is made up of 12 amino acids. CDR3 DNA sequence: TGTGCCAGCAGTGGCGGTAATTCACCCCTCCACTTT. It codes for CASSGGNSPLHF.

This clonotype was found a few times. The chain has TRBV29-1 and TRBJ2-3; D remains unclear. The CDR3 runs 14 residues. In germline, CDR1 is SQVTM, CDR2 ANQGSEA. V lost 5 bases, J lost 6 bases, and 18 bases lay in between. The CDR3: CSVLHGAPGDTQYF. CDR3 nucleotide sequence: TGCAGCGTTTTACATGGAGCGCCCGGGGATACGCAGTATTTT.

The CDR3 DNA sequence: TGCAGTGCTCGAGGGGACTCCTACAATGAGCAGTACTTC. Protein product: CSARGDSYNEQYF. The J gene is TRBJ2-1, the V gene TRBV20-1; TRBD2 is a possible D gene (6 bases). Near its end, the DNA agrees better with TRBJ2-7, so the J call may be wrong. The germline V gene encodes CDR1 DFQATT and CDR2 SNEGSKA (reference sequence). The CDR3 extends over 13 amino acids.

The V and J genes are TRBV9 and TRBJ2-1; D is unclear. The length of the CDR3 is 16 residues. Germline V gene sequence: CDR1 SGDLS, CDR2 YYNGEE. Trimming pared 3 bases from V and 0 bases from J, leaving 13 bases between. The CDR3 reads CASSAPVGSSYNEQFF. The CDR3 DNA follows: TGTGCCAGCAGCGCTCCCGTCGGTAGCTCCTACAATGAGCAGTTCTTC.

In its sample, this clonotype was seen a few times. As DNA, the CDR3 is TGCAGCGTTGATAGCTCCGGGACACCCTACAATGAGCAGTTCTTC. Protein product: CSVDSSGTPYNEQFF. The chain combines TRBV29-1 with TRBJ2-1; tentative D call: TRBD1 (6 bases). Trimming cost V 3 bases and J 2 bases, with 14 bases left between them. In germline, CDR1 is SQVTM, CDR2 ANQGSEA. The CDR3 is 15 residues long.

This clonotype was seen ten or more times. CDR3 DNA: TGCAGTGCTAACCTCTTAGATACGCAGTATTTT. This gives the protein CSANLLDTQYF. V gene TRBV20-1 combines with J gene TRBJ2-3, with D uncertain. CDR1 DFQATT and CDR2 SNEGSKA come from the germline V gene (reference sequence). The CDR3 is 11 residues long. With 4 bases removed from V and 5 bases from J, the gap between germline ends came to 7 bases.